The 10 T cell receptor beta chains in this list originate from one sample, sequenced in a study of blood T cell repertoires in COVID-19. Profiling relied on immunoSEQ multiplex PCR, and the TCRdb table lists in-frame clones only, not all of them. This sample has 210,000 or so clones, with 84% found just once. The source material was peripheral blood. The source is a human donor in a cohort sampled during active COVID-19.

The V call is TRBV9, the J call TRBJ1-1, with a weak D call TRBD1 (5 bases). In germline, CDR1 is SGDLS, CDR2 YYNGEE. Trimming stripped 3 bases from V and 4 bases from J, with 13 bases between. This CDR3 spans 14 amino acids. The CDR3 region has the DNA TGTGCCAGCAGCGCAGGGAATGCGGCCACTGAAGCTTTCTTT. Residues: CASSAGNAATEAFF. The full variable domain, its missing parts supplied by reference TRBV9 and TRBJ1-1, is DSGVTQTPKHLITATGQRVTLRCSPRSGDLSVYWYQQSLDQGLQFLIQYYNGEERAKGNILERFSAQQFPDLHSELNLSSLELGDSALYFCASSAGNAATEAFFGQGTRLTVV.

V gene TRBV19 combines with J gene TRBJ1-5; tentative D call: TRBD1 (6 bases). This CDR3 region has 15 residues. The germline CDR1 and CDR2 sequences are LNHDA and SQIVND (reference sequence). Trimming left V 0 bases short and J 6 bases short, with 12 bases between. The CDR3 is CASSIEDQGIQPQHF. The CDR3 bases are TGTGCCAGTAGTATAGAGGACCAGGGGATTCAGCCCCAGCATTTT. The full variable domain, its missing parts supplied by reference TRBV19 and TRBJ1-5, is DGGITQSPKYLFRKEGQNVTLSCEQNLNHDAMYWYRQDPGQGLRLIYYSQIVNDFQKGDIAEGYSVSREKKESFPLTVTSAQKNPTAFYLCASSIEDQGIQPQHFGDGTRLSIL.

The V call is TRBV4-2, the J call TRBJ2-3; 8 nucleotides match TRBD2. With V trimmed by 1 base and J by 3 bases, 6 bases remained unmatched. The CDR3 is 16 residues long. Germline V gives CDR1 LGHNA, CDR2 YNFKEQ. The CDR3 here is CASSQVPGGLTDTQYF. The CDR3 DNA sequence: TGTGCCAGCAGCCAAGTGCCGGGGGGGCTTACAGATACGCAGTATTTT.

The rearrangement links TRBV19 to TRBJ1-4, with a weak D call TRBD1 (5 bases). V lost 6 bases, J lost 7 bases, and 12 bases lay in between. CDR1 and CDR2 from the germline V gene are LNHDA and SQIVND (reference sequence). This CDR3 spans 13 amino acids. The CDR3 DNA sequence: TGTGCCAGTAGGGGCAGGGAAAGTGAAAAACTGTTTTTT. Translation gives CASRGRESEKLFF.

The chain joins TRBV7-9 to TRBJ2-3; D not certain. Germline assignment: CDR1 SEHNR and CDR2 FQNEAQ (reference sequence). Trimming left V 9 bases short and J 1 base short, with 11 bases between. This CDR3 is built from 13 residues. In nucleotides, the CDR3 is TGTGCCAGAGGCGGCGGAGGCACAGATACGCAGTATTTT. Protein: CARGGGGTDTQYF.

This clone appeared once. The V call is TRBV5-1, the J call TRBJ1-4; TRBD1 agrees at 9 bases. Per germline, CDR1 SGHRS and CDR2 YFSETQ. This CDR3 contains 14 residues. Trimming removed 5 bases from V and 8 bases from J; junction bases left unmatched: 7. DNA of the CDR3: TGCGCCAGCAGAGCCACAGGGGGCGAAGAAAAACTGTTTTTT. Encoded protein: CASRATGGEEKLFF. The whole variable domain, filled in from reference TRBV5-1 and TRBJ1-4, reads KAGVTQTPRYLIKTRGQQVTLSCSPISGHRSVSWYQQTPGQGLQFLFEYFSETQRNKGNFPGRFSGRQFSNSRSEMNVSTLELGDSALYLCASRATGGEEKLFFGSGTQLSVL.

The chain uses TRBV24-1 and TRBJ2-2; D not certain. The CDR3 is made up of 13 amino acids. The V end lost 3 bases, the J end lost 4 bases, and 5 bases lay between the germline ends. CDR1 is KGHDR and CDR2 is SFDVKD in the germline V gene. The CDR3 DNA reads TGTGCCACCAGTGATGGCCCCACCGGGGAGCTGTTTTTT. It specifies CATSDGPTGELFF.

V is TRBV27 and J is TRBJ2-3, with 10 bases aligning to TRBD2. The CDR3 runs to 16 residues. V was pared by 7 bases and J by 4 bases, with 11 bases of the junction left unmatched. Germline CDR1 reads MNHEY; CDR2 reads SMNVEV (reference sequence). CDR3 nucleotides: TGTGCCAGCAACTTGGGTCCTAGCGGGAGTGCAGATACGCAGTATTTT. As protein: CASNLGPSGSADTQYF.

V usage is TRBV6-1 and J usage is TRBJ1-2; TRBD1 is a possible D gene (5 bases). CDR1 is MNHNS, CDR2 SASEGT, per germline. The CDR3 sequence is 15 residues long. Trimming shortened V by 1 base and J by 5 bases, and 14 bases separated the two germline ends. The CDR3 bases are TGTGCCAGCAGTGAAGGGCAGGGTGTTCGGTATGGCTACACCTTC. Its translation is CASSEGQGVRYGYTF.

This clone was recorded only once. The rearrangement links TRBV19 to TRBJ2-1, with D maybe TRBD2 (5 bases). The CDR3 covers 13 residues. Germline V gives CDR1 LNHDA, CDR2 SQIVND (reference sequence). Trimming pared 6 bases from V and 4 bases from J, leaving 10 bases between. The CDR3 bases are TGTGCCAGTAGGGACGGAGGTTACAATGAGCAGTTCTTC. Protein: CASRDGGYNEQFF.